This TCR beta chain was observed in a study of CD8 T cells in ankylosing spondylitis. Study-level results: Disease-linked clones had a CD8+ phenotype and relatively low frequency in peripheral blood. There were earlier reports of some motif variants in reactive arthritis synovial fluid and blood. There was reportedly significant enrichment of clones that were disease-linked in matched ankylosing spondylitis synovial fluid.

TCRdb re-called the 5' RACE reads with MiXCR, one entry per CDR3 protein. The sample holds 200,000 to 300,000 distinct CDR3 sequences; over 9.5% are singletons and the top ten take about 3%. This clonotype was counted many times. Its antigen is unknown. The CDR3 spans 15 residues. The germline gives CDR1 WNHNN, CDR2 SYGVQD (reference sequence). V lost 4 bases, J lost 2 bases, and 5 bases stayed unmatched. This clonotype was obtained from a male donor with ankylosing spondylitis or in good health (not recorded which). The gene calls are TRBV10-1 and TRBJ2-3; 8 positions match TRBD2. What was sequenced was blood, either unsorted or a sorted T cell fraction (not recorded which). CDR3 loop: CASSGGGLTTDTQYF. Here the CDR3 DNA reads TGCGCCAGCAGTGGCGGGGGGCTGACCACAGATACGCAGTATTTT.